This section outlines one TCR beta chain sequence together with its context. The antigen is undetermined. The sample belongs to a study of blood T cell dynamics during melanoma immunotherapy. Profiled with immunoSEQ multiplex PCR; TCRdb holds only in-frame clones, not every one. The sample has about 5,800 clones, about 85% seen once. The study's findings and limits: Unlike progressors, later disease-control patients had W3 repertoires gaining clonality or diversity.

This CDR3 is built from 12 residues. Time point indicated: pre-treatment baseline. Disease control meant complete response, partial response or stable disease at 12 weeks. The material sequenced was blood, taken from a patient treated with checkpoint blockade. The TCR was taken from a human donor with melanoma. The rearrangement uses TRBV21-1 and TRBJ1-1; the D call TRBD1 from the table was never checked on the DNA. TRBV21-1 is given as a pseudogene. In nucleotides, the CDR3 is TGTGCCAGCGGACAGGGCAACACTGAAGCTTTCTTT. Encoded protein: CASGQGNTEAFF.